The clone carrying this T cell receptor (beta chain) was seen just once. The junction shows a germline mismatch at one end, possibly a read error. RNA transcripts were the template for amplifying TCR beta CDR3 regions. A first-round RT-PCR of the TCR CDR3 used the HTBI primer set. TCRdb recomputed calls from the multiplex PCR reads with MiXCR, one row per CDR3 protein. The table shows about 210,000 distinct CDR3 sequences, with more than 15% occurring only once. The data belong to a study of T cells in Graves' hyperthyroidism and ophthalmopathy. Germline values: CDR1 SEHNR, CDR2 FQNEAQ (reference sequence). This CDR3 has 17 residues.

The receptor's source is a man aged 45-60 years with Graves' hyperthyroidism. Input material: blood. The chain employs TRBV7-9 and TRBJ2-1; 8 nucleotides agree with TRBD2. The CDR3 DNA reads TGCGCCAGCAGCCAAGAGAACGGGAGGGCCTCCTACAATGAGCAGTTCTTC. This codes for CASSQENGRASYNEQFF.